By frequency in the sample, the clone carrying this T cell receptor (beta chain) is medium-sized (0.01 to 0.1%). The data originate from a study of blood T cell repertoires in COVID-19. Study overall: Italy, Spain and the United States were the sources of the convalescent and acute COVID-19 samples.

This CDR3 region has 19 residues. The J segment lost 5 bases and the V segment lost 4 bases, leaving 13 bases of the junction unmatched. Germline-derived CDR1 and CDR2 are SGHDT and YYEEEE. Methods used by the authors: Estimation of nucleated cell counts relied on the amplification of reference gene primers. TCRdb keeps only in-frame clones here, not all; method: immunoSEQ multiplex PCR. Clone size and the V and J calls come from that table; the DNA yielded D and trimming. The table includes fewer than 65,000 clones, 90% detected once. Sequencing was performed on peripheral blood. The receptor's source is a human donor in a cohort sampled during active COVID-19. V usage is TRBV5-6 and J usage is TRBJ2-2; 14 bases map to TRBD2. CDR3 loop: CASSRPRGLAGVGTGELFF. The CDR3 region has the DNA TGTGCCAGCAGCCGCCCCCGGGGACTAGCGGGAGTGGGTACCGGGGAGCTGTTTTTT.